The entry below describes one T cell receptor (beta chain). The sample originates from a study of CD8+CD57+ T cells in acquired aplastic anemia. Turning to the study itself: Sorted CD4+ and CD8+ cell DNA averaged approximately 3 ug. Healthy CD8+ samples averaged roughly 10 million reads.

V was trimmed by 0 bases and J by 6 bases, leaving 14 bases between them. This CDR3 comprises 16 residues. Germline V gives CDR1 KGHDR, CDR2 SFDVKD. Genomic DNA, serving as template, underwent TCR beta VDJ and CDR3 profiling. TCRdb re-derived calls from the reads in MiXCR, one entry per CDR3 protein. The sample shows 150,000 or so distinct CDR3 sequences, 60% to 70% of them seen only once. The receptor comes from a human donor in good health. The sequenced material came from sorted CD4+, CD8+, or CD8+CD57+ T cells (not recorded which) from PBMCs. The chain employs TRBV24-1 and TRBJ1-5; possibly TRBD1 for D (6 bases). CDR3 in amino acids: CATSDLSQGRCQPQHF. The CDR3 DNA follows: TGTGCCACCAGTGATTTGTCCCAGGGGAGGTGTCAGCCCCAGCATTTT.